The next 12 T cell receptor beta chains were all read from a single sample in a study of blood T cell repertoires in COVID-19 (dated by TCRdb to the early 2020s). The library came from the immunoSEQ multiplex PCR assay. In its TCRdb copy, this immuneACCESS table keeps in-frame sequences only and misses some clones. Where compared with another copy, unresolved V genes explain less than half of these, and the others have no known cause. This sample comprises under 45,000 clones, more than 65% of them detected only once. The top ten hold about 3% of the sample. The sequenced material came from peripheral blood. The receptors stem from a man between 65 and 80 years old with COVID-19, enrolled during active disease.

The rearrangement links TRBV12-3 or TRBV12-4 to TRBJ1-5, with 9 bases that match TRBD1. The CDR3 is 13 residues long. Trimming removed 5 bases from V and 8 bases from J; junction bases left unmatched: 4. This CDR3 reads CASSGTGREPQHF. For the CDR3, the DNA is TGTGCCAGCAGTGGGACAGGGAGAGAGCCCCAGCATTTT.

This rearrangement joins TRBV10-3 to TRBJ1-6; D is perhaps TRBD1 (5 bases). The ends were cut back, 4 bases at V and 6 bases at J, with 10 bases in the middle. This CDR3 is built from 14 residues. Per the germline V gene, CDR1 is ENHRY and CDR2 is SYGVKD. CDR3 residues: CAISVKRGNSPLHF. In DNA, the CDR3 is TGTGCCATCAGTGTAAAAAGGGGTAATTCACCCCTCCACTTT.

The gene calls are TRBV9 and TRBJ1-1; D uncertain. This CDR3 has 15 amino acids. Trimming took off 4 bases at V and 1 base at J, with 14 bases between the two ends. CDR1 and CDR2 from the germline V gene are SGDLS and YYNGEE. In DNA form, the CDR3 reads TGTGCCAGCAGCCCAGGATTCATGGAGAACACTGAAGCTTTCTTT. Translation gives CASSPGFMENTEAFF.

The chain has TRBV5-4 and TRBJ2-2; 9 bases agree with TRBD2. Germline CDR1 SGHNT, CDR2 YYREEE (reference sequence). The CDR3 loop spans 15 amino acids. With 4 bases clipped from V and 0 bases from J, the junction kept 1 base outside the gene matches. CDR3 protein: CASSPSGANTGELFF. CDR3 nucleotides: TGTGCCAGCAGCCCTAGCGGGGCGAACACCGGGGAGCTGTTTTTT.

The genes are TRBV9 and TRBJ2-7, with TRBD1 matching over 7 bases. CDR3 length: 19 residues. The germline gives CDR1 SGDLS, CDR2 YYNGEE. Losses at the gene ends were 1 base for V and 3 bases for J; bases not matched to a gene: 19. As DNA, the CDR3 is TGTGCCAGCAGCGTAAATCCCGAGCCAGGTACAGGGGATCTCTACGAGCAGTACTTC. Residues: CASSVNPEPGTGDLYEQYF.

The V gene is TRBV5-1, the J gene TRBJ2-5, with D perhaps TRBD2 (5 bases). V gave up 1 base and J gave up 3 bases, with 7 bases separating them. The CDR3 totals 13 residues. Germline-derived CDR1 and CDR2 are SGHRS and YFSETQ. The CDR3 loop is CASSLKGEETQYF. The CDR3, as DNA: TGCGCCAGCAGCTTGAAGGGAGAAGAGACCCAGTACTTC.

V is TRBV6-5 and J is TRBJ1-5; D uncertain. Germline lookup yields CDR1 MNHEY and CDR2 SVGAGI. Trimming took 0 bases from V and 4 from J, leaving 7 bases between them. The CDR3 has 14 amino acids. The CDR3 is CASSYSSVNQPQHF. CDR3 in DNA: TGTGCCAGCAGTTACTCGAGCGTAAATCAGCCCCAGCATTTT.

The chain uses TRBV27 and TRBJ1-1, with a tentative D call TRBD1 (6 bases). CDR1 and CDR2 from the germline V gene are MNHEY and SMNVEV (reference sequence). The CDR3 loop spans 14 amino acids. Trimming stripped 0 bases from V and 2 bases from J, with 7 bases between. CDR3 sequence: CASSLSGANTEAFF. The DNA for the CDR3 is TGTGCCAGCAGTTTATCGGGGGCCAACACTGAAGCTTTCTTT.

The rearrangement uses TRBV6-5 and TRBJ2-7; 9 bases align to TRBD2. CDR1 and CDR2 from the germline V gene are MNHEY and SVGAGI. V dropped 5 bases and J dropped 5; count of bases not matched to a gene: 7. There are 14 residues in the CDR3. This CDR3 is CASSTRTSDDEQYF. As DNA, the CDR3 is TGTGCCAGCAGTACTAGGACTAGCGACGACGAGCAGTACTTC.

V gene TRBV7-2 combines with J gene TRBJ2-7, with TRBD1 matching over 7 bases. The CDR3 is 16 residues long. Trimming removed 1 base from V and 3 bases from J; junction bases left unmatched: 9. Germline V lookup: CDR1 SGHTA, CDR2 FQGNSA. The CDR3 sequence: CASSLGPRDSYYEQYF. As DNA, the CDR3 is TGTGCCAGCAGCTTAGGGCCCCGGGACAGCTACTACGAGCAGTACTTC.

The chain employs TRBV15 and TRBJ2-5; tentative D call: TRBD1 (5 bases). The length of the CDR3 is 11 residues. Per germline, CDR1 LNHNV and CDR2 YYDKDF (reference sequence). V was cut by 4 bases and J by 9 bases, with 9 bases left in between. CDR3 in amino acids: CATSIQGAQYF. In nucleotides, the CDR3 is TGTGCCACCAGCATTCAGGGTGCCCAGTACTTC.

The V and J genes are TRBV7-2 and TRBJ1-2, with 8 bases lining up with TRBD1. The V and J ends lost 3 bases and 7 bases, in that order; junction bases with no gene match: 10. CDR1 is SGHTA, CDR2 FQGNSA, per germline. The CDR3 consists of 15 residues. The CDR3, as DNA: TGTGCCAGCAGCTTGAGCTCAGGGGGCGGGGTTGGCTACACCTTC. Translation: CASSLSSGGGVGYTF.